The entry below gives a single T cell receptor (beta chain) sequence along with its context. This entry belongs to a study of T-cell memory formation after mild COVID-19. Study in general: The study found TCR clusters largely donor specific.

Each CDR3 protein gets one entry after TCRdb re-called the 5' RACE reads with MiXCR. Of 150,000 or so distinct CDR3 sequences listed, 14% were seen once; the top ten hold 12% to 15%. Trimming removed 6 bases from V and 2 bases from J, with 16 bases in between. Per the germline V gene, CDR1 is MNHEY and CDR2 is SMNVEV (reference sequence). This CDR3 spans 15 amino acids. Sequenced material: PBMCs or a T cell subset sorted from them (not recorded which). The chain is built from TRBV27 and TRBJ2-5, with D perhaps TRBD1 (5 bases). This TCR was sampled from an adult woman who had mild COVID-19 (a few samples of this study predate the infection). Cell type and time point are not known. The CDR3 loop reads CASSSLSRGQETQYF. In nucleotides, the CDR3 is TGTGCCAGCAGCAGCCTTTCTAGGGGACAAGAGACCCAGTACTTC.